This TCR beta chain appears in the sequencing data of a study of blood T cell repertoires in COVID-19. In the study overall: Sources were T cells, B-cell-depleted T cells, or PBMCs; the material itself was cDNA or gDNA.

Germline CDR1 and CDR2: MGHRA and YSYEKL. Deletions cut 1 base from V and 5 bases from J, with 8 bases between. The CDR3 consists of 13 residues. Sequencing used immunoSEQ multiplex PCR; TCRdb keeps in-frame clones, though not all of them. The sample lists about 210,000 clones, 75% to 90% occurring once. Participants came from around 25 US areas, aged about 18 to 89 years. Cohort 3 donors were reported recovered after two negative PCRs, clearance, or symptom resolution. This sequence originates from a middle-aged man who had recovered from COVID-19. This chain joins TRBV4-1 and TRBJ2-5; tentatively, D is TRBD2 (5 bases). Sequenced input: PBMCs or T cells enriched from blood (not recorded which). The CDR3 protein is CASSQASYETQYF. CDR3 DNA sequence: TGCGCCAGCAGCCAAGCTAGCTACGAGACCCAGTACTTC.